Reported below is one TCR beta chain. Distinct nucleotide sequences in the sample also encode this CDR3. TCRdb's table, derived via immunoSEQ multiplex PCR, lists solely in-frame clones and lacks some. Among 75,000 to 90,000 clones listed, roughly 85% were seen once. The data are from a study of T cell responses to AZD1222 COVID-19 vaccine. With 3 bases clipped from V and 5 bases from J, the junction kept 2 bases outside the gene matches. The CDR3 is made up of 13 amino acids. Germline assignment: CDR1 KGHSH and CDR2 LQKENI. The receptor's source is an adult who received the AZD1222 COVID-19 vaccine. The V and J genes are TRBV18 and TRBJ1-2, with 8 bases lining up with TRBD1. The input for sequencing was peripheral blood, taken 28 days after the second AZD1222 dose. The CDR3 nucleotides read TGTGCCAGCTCACCGGGACAGGAGTATGGCTACACCTTC. It is translated as CASSPGQEYGYTF.